A single TCR beta chain is shown here with its context. Its matching antigen is unknown. Within the sample, other DNA sequences also encode this same CDR3. The sample originates from a study of shared clonotypes between healthy human individuals. The run depth of the assay was deep. Libraries were prepared by immunoSEQ multiplex PCR; TCRdb keeps only in-frame clonotypes and omits some of them. The sample carries roughly 640,000 clones, 97% recorded once. The donors were adults (healthy and HIV-negative) with no recent acute infections or vaccinations. Naive CD45RA+ and memory CD45RA-negative subsets were split from CD4+ cells. Study-wide findings and caveats: The naive CD4 repertoires of a handful of donors were compared, and roughly 5% of clonotypes were shared.

The sequenced material came from naive CD4+ T cells sorted from blood. The subset denotes: CD45RA+ positively selected. This receptor was obtained from a woman in her twenties or thirties in good health.

CDR3 region: CASSSGAGYEQYF. DNA of the CDR3: TGTGCCAGCAGTTCGGGGGCGGGTTACGAGCAGTACTTC. The chain carries TRBV28 and TRBJ2-7, with D perhaps matching TRBD1 or TRBD2 (6 bases each). In germline, CDR1 is MDHEN, CDR2 SYDVKM. With 4 bases removed from V and 4 bases from J, the gap between germline ends came to 11 bases. The CDR3 spans 13 residues.